One sample yielded the 6 T cell receptor beta chains listed below, sequenced in a study of cytotoxic CD8 clonotypes in ibrutinib-treated CLL. Assay: immunoSEQ multiplex PCR; the TCRdb copy retains only in-frame clones and omits some. The table has around 150,000 clones, about 88% seen once. Here the sequenced sample was PBMCs, taken at disease progression, from a patient treated with ibrutinib. All receptors come from a human donor with chronic lymphocytic leukemia.

The chain uses TRBV10-3 and TRBJ1-2; D remains ambiguous. Germline CDR1 and CDR2: ENHRY and SYGVKD. This CDR3 has 14 amino acids. V lost 6 bases and J 2 bases, leaving 13 bases between the germline ends. The CDR3 bases are TGTGCCATCAGGGCATATCAGACAAACTATGGCTACACCTTC. This translates into CAIRAYQTNYGYTF.

V is TRBV7-2 and J is TRBJ2-7; 7 bases line up with TRBD2. This CDR3 region has 15 residues. The V gene's germline CDR1 is SGHTA and CDR2 FQGNSA. V trimming: 1 base; J trimming: 0 bases; junction bases outside the gene matches: 3. The chain's CDR3 is CASSLVGGSSYEQYF. CDR3 DNA sequence: TGTGCCAGCAGCTTAGTCGGCGGGAGCTCCTACGAGCAGTACTTC.

The chain has TRBV19 and TRBJ2-6; tentatively, D is TRBD2 (6 bases). Germline V gene data show CDR1 as LNHDA and CDR2 as SQIVND (reference sequence). Trimming shortened V by 3 bases and J by 0 bases, and 21 bases separated the two germline ends. CDR3 size: 20 residues. The CDR3 reads CASSILWRAGRYSGANVLTF. CDR3 nucleotides: TGTGCCAGTAGTATTTTATGGCGGGCGGGGAGGTACTCTGGGGCCAACGTCCTGACTTTC.

This chain links TRBV5-1 with TRBJ2-5; tentatively, D is TRBD1 (5 bases). V gave up 1 base and J gave up 1 base, with 8 bases separating them. The germline gives CDR1 SGHRS, CDR2 YFSETQ. CDR3 size: 14 residues. Here the CDR3 reads CASSLSRAQETQYF. The CDR3 DNA follows: TGCGCCAGCAGCTTGAGCAGGGCCCAAGAGACCCAGTACTTC.

The V gene is TRBV7-9, the J gene TRBJ1-1; weak D call: TRBD1 (6 bases). This CDR3 spans 16 amino acids. V was shortened by 4 bases and J by 1 base, with 16 bases between the two germline ends. Germline V gene data show CDR1 as SEHNR and CDR2 as FQNEAQ (reference sequence). DNA for the CDR3: TGTGCCAGCAGCTCGAAAACCAAACAGGGGAACACTGAAGCTTTCTTT. Its translation is CASSSKTKQGNTEAFF.

The chain has TRBV7-3 and TRBJ2-2; 7 bases map to TRBD2. This CDR3 has 16 amino acids. Trimming cost V 5 bases and J 2 bases; bases outside gene matches: 8. Germline loops: CDR1 SGHTA, CDR2 FQGTGA. The CDR3 loop is CASSALTSSNTGELFF. The CDR3 DNA reads TGTGCCAGCAGCGCCCTGACTAGCAGCAACACCGGGGAGCTGTTTTTT. Supplemented by reference TRBV7-3 and TRBJ2-2, the full variable domain reads GAGVSQTPSNKVTEKGKYVELRCDPISGHTALYWYRQSLGQGPEFLIYFQGTGAADDSGLPNDRFFAVRPEGSVSTLKIQRTERGDSAVYLCASSALTSSNTGELFFGEGSRLTVL.